Each of the 31 T cell receptor beta chains below was sequenced from the same sample in a study of blood T cell repertoires in COVID-19. The assay was immunoSEQ multiplex PCR, and TCRdb's table has in-frame clones only and misses some. In the table there are some 150,000 clones, approximately 81% of which are singletons. The material sequenced was peripheral blood. The receptors come from a human donor in a cohort sampled during active COVID-19.

The V and J genes are TRBV10-3 and TRBJ2-7; TRBD1 agrees at 12 bases. Germline V lookup: CDR1 ENHRY, CDR2 SYGVKD. CDR3 length: 17 amino acids. Unmatched junction bases numbered 13, after V lost 6 bases and J lost 4 bases. CDR3 in amino acids: CAISAPGTGGAGYEQYF. The DNA of the CDR3 is TGTGCCATCAGCGCGCCCGGGACAGGGGGCGCGGGGTACGAGCAGTACTTC.

Here the CDR3 DNA reads TGTGCCAGCAGGACCGGGACTCCGAACACTGAAGCTTTCTTT. The encoded protein is CASRTGTPNTEAFF. The V and J genes are TRBV6-6 and TRBJ1-1, with D possibly TRBD1 on 5 matching bases. CDR1 is MNHNY, CDR2 SVGAGI, per germline (reference sequence). The V and J ends lost 6 bases and 1 base respectively, with 12 bases between them. CDR3 size: 14 residues.

This clone was counted a few times. The chain joins TRBV18 to TRBJ1-5; 7 bases are shared with TRBD1. The CDR3 is made up of 15 amino acids. Germline lookup yields CDR1 KGHSH and CDR2 LQKENI. Trimming cost V 6 bases and J 3 bases; bases outside gene matches: 8. The CDR3 DNA reads as TGTGCCAGCTCCCCTGGACAGGCCTACAATCAGCCCCAGCATTTT. Protein sequence: CASSPGQAYNQPQHF.

This chain joins TRBV6-4 and TRBJ2-2; D remains unclear. CDR1 and CDR2 (germline): MRHNA, SNTAGT. Between the trimmed V and J ends, which lost 2 bases and 6 bases, there was a span of 4 bases. The CDR3 is made up of 12 amino acids. CDR3 DNA sequence: TGTGCCAGCAGTGACGGGCCCGGGGAGCTGTTTTTT. This sequence encodes CASSDGPGELFF.

In its sample, this clone was seen a few times. The rearrangement joins TRBV3-1 (or the pseudogene TRBV3-2) to TRBJ2-3; 7 bases map to TRBD2. With V trimmed by 0 bases and J by 1 base, 4 bases remained unmatched. Germline V gene lookup returns CDR1 LGHDT and CDR2 YNNKEL (reference sequence). The CDR3 is 16 amino acids. In DNA form, the CDR3 reads TGTGCCAGCAGCCAAGATCTGGGGGGGGGCACAGATACGCAGTATTTT. The encoded protein is CASSQDLGGGTDTQYF.

This clone was recorded many times. J is TRBJ2-4 and V is TRBV9; D is perhaps TRBD2 (6 bases). Germline V lookup: CDR1 SGDLS, CDR2 YYNGEE. This CDR3 spans 15 amino acids. The germline V and J ends were trimmed by 0 bases and 12 bases, with 19 bases remaining between them. DNA of the CDR3: TGTGCCAGCAGCGTAGGGGGCGGGACCCCTAGTGATCAGTACTTC. This codes for CASSVGGGTPSDQYF. Supplemented by reference TRBV9 and TRBJ2-4, the full variable domain reads DSGVTQTPKHLITATGQRVTLRCSPRSGDLSVYWYQQSLDQGLQFLIQYYNGEERAKGNILERFSAQQFPDLHSELNLSSLELGDSALYFCASSVGGGTPSDQYFGAGTRLSVL.

The CDR3 nucleotides are TGTGCCAGTAGTATGGTGGGGGGCACTGAAGCTTTCTTT. Protein sequence: CASSMVGGTEAFF. The chain couples TRBV19 to TRBJ1-1, with D perhaps TRBD1 (5 bases). Germline V gene sequence: CDR1 LNHDA, CDR2 SQIVND (reference sequence). The CDR3 is 13 residues long. V gave up 3 bases and J gave up 4 bases, with 9 bases separating them. The full variable domain, completed using reference TRBV19 and TRBJ1-1, is DGGITQSPKYLFRKEGQNVTLSCEQNLNHDAMYWYRQDPGQGLRLIYYSQIVNDFQKGDIAEGYSVSREKKESFPLTVTSAQKNPTAFYLCASSMVGGTEAFFGQGTRLTVV.

The gene calls are TRBV5-1 and TRBJ1-2, with D possibly TRBD1 on 5 matching bases. The V gene's germline CDR1 is SGHRS and CDR2 YFSETQ. V was cut by 1 base and J by 5 bases, with 12 bases left in between. The CDR3 extends over 14 amino acids. CDR3 in DNA: TGCGCCAGCAGCTTGTCGCAGGGCCTATATGGCTACACCTTC. Its translation: CASSLSQGLYGYTF.

This clone was counted only a few times. The genes are TRBV12-5 and TRBJ2-3; 9 bases match TRBD2. The germline gives CDR1 LGHNT, CDR2 FRNRAP. The length of the CDR3 is 17 residues. V trimming: 0 bases; J trimming: 2 bases; junction bases outside the gene matches: 6. The CDR3 here is CASGLVPSGGPTDTQYF. In DNA form, the CDR3 reads TGTGCTAGTGGTTTGGTACCCAGCGGGGGGCCCACAGATACGCAGTATTTT.

The J gene is TRBJ1-2, the V gene TRBV9, with D perhaps TRBD1 (5 bases). This CDR3 has 15 amino acids. The V and J ends lost 0 bases and 4 bases respectively, with 13 bases between them. The germline gives CDR1 SGDLS, CDR2 YYNGEE. The CDR3 loop reads CASSVVVGVGYGYTF. In DNA form, the CDR3 reads TGTGCCAGCAGCGTAGTAGTAGGGGTGGGCTATGGCTACACCTTC.

The CDR3: CASSPPAGEQYF. DNA of the CDR3: TGTGCCAGCAGCCCCCCCGCCGGCGAGCAGTACTTC. This rearrangement joins TRBV11-3 to TRBJ2-7; no clear D. Trimming cost V 5 bases and J 6 bases, with 11 bases left between them. This CDR3 comprises 12 residues. Per germline, CDR1 SGHNT and CDR2 YENEEA.

The chain couples TRBV5-1 to TRBJ1-5, with D perhaps matching TRBD1 (6 bases). Germline V gene data show CDR1 as SGHRS and CDR2 as YFSETQ. The V gene lost 3 bases and the J gene lost 7 bases, with 17 bases spanning the gap. The CDR3 totals 15 residues. The CDR3, as DNA: TGCGCCAGCAGCTCGGGGGGCCTCCGTGGGCAGCCCCAGCATTTT. As protein: CASSSGGLRGQPQHF.

The rearrangement joins TRBV2 to TRBJ1-2; D not certain. V was pared by 4 bases and J by 3 bases, with 18 bases between. The CDR3 has 16 residues. Germline CDR1 reads SNHLY; CDR2 reads FYNNEI. The CDR3, as DNA: TGTGCCAGCAGTGCCGTGAGTCTACGACTGGACTATGGCTACACCTTC. Amino acids: CASSAVSLRLDYGYTF. Full variable domain (outside the CDR3, taken from reference TRBV2 and TRBJ1-2): EPEVTQTPSHQVTQMGQEVILRCVPISNHLYFYWYRQILGQKVEFLVSFYNNEISEKSEIFDDQFSVERPDGSNFTLKIRSTKLEDSAMYFCASSAVSLRLDYGYTFGSGTRLTVV.

In DNA form, the CDR3 reads TGTGCCAGCAGCAGATACGGCTCTGGGGCCAACGTCCTGACTTTC. Residues: CASSRYGSGANVLTF. The chain links TRBV5-8 to TRBJ2-6, with D uncertain. Germline values: CDR1 SGHTS, CDR2 YDEGEE. This CDR3 region has 15 residues. The V and J ends lost 4 bases and 0 bases respectively, with 8 bases between them.

V and J are TRBV6-2 or TRBV6-3 and TRBJ1-5, with TRBD1 matching over 9 bases. Germline CDR1 and CDR2: MNHEY and SVGEGT. J gave up 5 bases and V 5 bases, and 4 bases lay outside the gene matches. This CDR3 contains 14 residues. DNA of the CDR3: TGTGCCAGCAGTCCGGACAGGGGTCATCAGCCCCAGCATTTT. Translating it yields CASSPDRGHQPQHF.

The V and J genes are TRBV6-1 and TRBJ1-3; 9 positions match TRBD1. Germline V lookup: CDR1 MNHNS, CDR2 SASEGT. The ends lost 3 bases at V and 2 bases at J; junction bases unmatched: 5. The CDR3 has 16 amino acids. The CDR3 region has the DNA TGTGCCAGCAGTGAGCGAGACAGGGGGACTGGAAACACCATATATTTT. Translation gives CASSERDRGTGNTIYF.

The chain has TRBV19 and TRBJ1-4; a possible D gene is TRBD1 (6 bases). CDR1 LNHDA and CDR2 SQIVND come from the germline V gene (reference sequence). Trimming stripped 5 bases from V and 0 bases from J, with 13 bases between. The CDR3 consists of 16 residues. CDR3 sequence: CASSRRDTSTNEKLFF. CDR3 sequence (DNA): TGTGCCAGTAGTCGTCGGGACACCTCAACTAATGAAAAACTGTTTTTT.

V and J are TRBV7-3 and TRBJ1-1; D not resolved. With 5 bases removed from V and 0 bases from J, the gap between germline ends came to 7 bases. The CDR3 extends over 13 amino acids. Per germline, CDR1 SGHTA and CDR2 FQGTGA. As DNA, the CDR3 is TGTGCCAGCAGCCCAGGCTTGAACACTGAAGCTTTCTTT. Protein product: CASSPGLNTEAFF.

This clone was seen a few times. The gene calls are TRBV19 and TRBJ2-3; D perhaps matches TRBD1 (8 bases). Trimming left V 5 bases short and J 2 bases short, with 14 bases between. The germline gives CDR1 LNHDA, CDR2 SQIVND (reference sequence). The CDR3 consists of 15 residues. CDR3 nucleotides: TGTGCCAGTAGTGGGACAGGACTAGACACAGATACGCAGTATTTT. This codes for CASSGTGLDTDTQYF.

The chain joins TRBV19 to TRBJ1-6; 8 positions agree with TRBD1. The CDR3 has 15 residues. With V trimmed by 8 bases and J by 13 bases, 16 bases remained unmatched. Germline values: CDR1 LNHDA, CDR2 SQIVND (reference sequence). This chain's CDR3 is CASSTGVSGRSPLHF. Written as DNA, the CDR3 is TGTGCCAGTTCGACAGGGGTCTCCGGTAGGTCCCCCCTCCACTTT. The full variable domain, its missing parts supplied by reference TRBV19 and TRBJ1-6, is DGGITQSPKYLFRKEGQNVTLSCEQNLNHDAMYWYRQDPGQGLRLIYYSQIVNDFQKGDIAEGYSVSREKKESFPLTVTSAQKNPTAFYLCASSTGVSGRSPLHFGNGTRLTVT.

J is TRBJ1-6 and V is TRBV9; D gene uncertain. Germline V gene sequence: CDR1 SGDLS, CDR2 YYNGEE. Between the trimmed V and J ends, which lost 3 bases and 4 bases, there was a span of 8 bases. The CDR3 is 14 residues long. CDR3 sequence reads: CASSGEDYNSPLHF. DNA of the CDR3: TGTGCCAGCAGCGGTGAGGATTATAATTCACCCCTCCACTTT.

The V call is TRBV5-1, the J call TRBJ1-5; D is unresolved. V lost 4 bases and J 4 bases, leaving 9 bases between the germline ends. There are 13 residues in the CDR3. Germline lookup yields CDR1 SGHRS and CDR2 YFSETQ. The CDR3 region is CASSPDLNQPQHF. The DNA for the CDR3 is TGCGCCAGCAGCCCCGACTTGAATCAGCCCCAGCATTTT.

This clone was found once. The chain couples TRBV14 to TRBJ2-3, with D possibly being TRBD1 (6 bases). Trimming pared 1 base from V and 1 base from J, leaving 9 bases between. The CDR3 length is 15 residues. Per germline, CDR1 SGHDN and CDR2 FVKESK. The CDR3 reads CASSQGAGGTDTQYF. CDR3 sequence (DNA): TGTGCCAGCAGCCAAGGGGCAGGGGGCACAGATACGCAGTATTTT.

CDR3 residues: CASSSGPQSSGNTIYF. The CDR3 DNA sequence: TGTGCCAGCAGCTCAGGGCCCCAGAGCTCTGGAAACACCATATATTTT. This chain connects TRBV7-6 to TRBJ1-3, with D possibly being TRBD1 (5 bases). V lost 4 bases to trimming and J lost 0 bases, with 13 bases between them. CDR1 and CDR2 from the germline V gene are SGHVS and FNYEAQ. The CDR3 consists of 16 residues.

V and J are TRBV12-3 or TRBV12-4 and TRBJ2-7; 9 bases line up with TRBD1. This CDR3 has 13 residues. V dropped 7 bases and J dropped 6; count of bases not matched to a gene: 7. This CDR3 is CASIRGQGSEQYF. In DNA, the CDR3 is TGTGCCAGCATTCGCGGACAGGGGTCCGAGCAGTACTTC.

The chain uses TRBV18 and TRBJ2-5, with D perhaps matching TRBD2 (6 bases). Trimming removed 2 bases at V and 7 bases at J, with 20 bases between. Germline CDR1 KGHSH, CDR2 LQKENI. The length of the CDR3 is 16 residues. The CDR3: CASSPKVLAGGMTQYF. The CDR3 region has the DNA TGTGCCAGCTCACCAAAAGTACTAGCTGGTGGGATGACCCAGTACTTC.

The V call is TRBV5-1, the J call TRBJ2-1; 12 nucleotides match TRBD2. The junction had 7 bases not matched to a gene; V was cut back by 0 bases and J by 6 bases. Germline V gene sequence: CDR1 SGHRS, CDR2 YFSETQ. The CDR3 covers 17 residues. CDR3 sequence (DNA): TGCGCCAGCAGCTTGGTCCTTGCTAGCGGGGGGGCCAATGAGCAGTTCTTC. It specifies CASSLVLASGGANEQFF.

The CDR3 coding sequence is TGTGCCAGCAGCTCCCCGGGTTCGGGGGTCGAAAAACTGTTTTTT. Its translation: CASSSPGSGVEKLFF. The chain employs TRBV6-2 or TRBV6-3 and TRBJ1-4; weak D call: TRBD1 (5 bases). Germline CDR1 reads MNHEY; CDR2 reads SVGEGT. This CDR3 contains 15 residues. V lost 6 bases, J lost 8 bases, and 19 bases lay in between.

The sample holds many counts of this clone. V is TRBV28 and J is TRBJ2-7; no definite D call. This CDR3 contains 12 residues. From germline, CDR1 is MDHEN and CDR2 SYDVKM. V was cut by 3 bases and J by 9 bases, with 12 bases left in between. CDR3 in DNA: TGTGCCAGCAGTTTCCCGGGTGTAGTGCAGTACTTC. Translated: CASSFPGVVQYF.

The rearrangement joins TRBV4-1 to TRBJ2-7; D uncertain. CDR1 MGHRA and CDR2 YSYEKL come from the germline V gene. This CDR3 comprises 15 residues. The V end was cut by 0 bases, the J end by 2 bases, with 11 bases between. CDR3 region: CASSQELRSPYEQYF. As DNA, the CDR3 is TGCGCCAGCAGCCAAGAACTGCGGAGTCCCTACGAGCAGTACTTC.

The rearrangement uses TRBV2 and TRBJ2-1; tentatively, D is TRBD2 (6 bases). Germline CDR1 reads SNHLY; CDR2 reads FYNNEI. Between the trimmed V and J ends, which lost 4 bases and 2 bases, there was a span of 15 bases. The CDR3 loop spans 16 amino acids. The CDR3 region has the DNA TGTGCCAGCAGTGGACTATGGACTACGCCCTACAATGAGCAGTTCTTC. Amino acid sequence: CASSGLWTTPYNEQFF.